The TCR beta chain described here comes from a study of post-analysis software for immune sequencing data. Study summary: The cohort encompassed relapsing-remitting, secondary progressive and progressive-relapsing multiple sclerosis disease courses. Study-wide findings and caveats: About five TRBV segments appeared more often in patients than in controls, and TRBV5-6, TRBV5-1 and TRBV20-1 were among these. Multiple sclerosis was associated with a significant reduction in normalized Chao1 diversity relative to controls.

A word on this clonotype: The antigen remains undetermined.

Per germline, CDR1 SQVTM and CDR2 ANQGSEA. J lost 4 bases, V lost 4 bases, and 5 bases had no gene match. This CDR3 has 14 residues. Incorporated into the TCR beta cDNA libraries were unique molecular identifiers, which served to reduce PCR and sequencing biases. It was from about 0.98 to 11 million T cells that about 500,000 cDNA molecules came. Via MiXCR, TCRdb re-called the PCR reads, giving one row per CDR3 protein. The data contain 380,000 or so distinct CDR3 sequences, approximately 38% of them singletons. This clonotype was obtained from a girl aged 5 to 17 with multiple sclerosis. What was sequenced was blood. V is TRBV29-1 and J is TRBJ2-1; 9 positions agree with TRBD2. The CDR3 spells CSVASGGSYNEQFF. The CDR3 DNA sequence: TGCAGCGTTGCGAGCGGGGGGTCATACAATGAGCAGTTCTTC.